This T cell receptor (beta chain) stems from a study of CD8+ T cells in alopecia areata. V shed 3 bases and J 2 bases; nucleotides not matched to a gene: 9. The CDR3 runs 16 residues. CDR1 is SGHTA, CDR2 FQGNSA, per germline. Reverse transcription of extracted RNA yielded cDNA, which provided the sequencing template. The assay was immunoSEQ multiplex PCR, and TCRdb's table has in-frame clones only and misses some. Here the sample spans 110,000 or so clones, under 40% being singletons. Sampling of alopecia areata patients yielded lesional scalp punch biopsies as well as peripheral blood. This clonotype was sampled from a human donor with alopecia areata. The chain has TRBV7-2 and TRBJ2-5; 7 bases agree with TRBD1. The sequenced sample was CD4+ T cells sorted from blood. This chain's CDR3 is CASSFSPGRGQETQYF. The DNA of the CDR3 is TGTGCCAGCAGCTTCTCTCCAGGCAGGGGGCAAGAGACCCAGTACTTC.